The text below deals with one TCR beta chain. The source of the sample is a study of technical replicates of blood from several donors. Germline V lookup: CDR1 SGHTA, CDR2 FQGNSA. This CDR3 has 15 residues. Trimming pared 5 bases from V and 3 bases from J, leaving 14 bases between. Some clones are missing from TCRdb's copy, which holds only in-frame ones; the method was immunoSEQ multiplex PCR. Among approximately 69,000 clones listed, around 90% were seen once. The V call is TRBV7-2, the J call TRBJ1-5; D unclear. This TCR was sampled from a human donor in good health. Some clones in this sample may be carry-over from other donors' samples. Sequenced: PBMCs. The CDR3 region has the DNA TGTGCCAGCAGCCCGACGTACAGTCCCAATCAGCCCCAGCATTTT. Translation gives CASSPTYSPNQPQHF.